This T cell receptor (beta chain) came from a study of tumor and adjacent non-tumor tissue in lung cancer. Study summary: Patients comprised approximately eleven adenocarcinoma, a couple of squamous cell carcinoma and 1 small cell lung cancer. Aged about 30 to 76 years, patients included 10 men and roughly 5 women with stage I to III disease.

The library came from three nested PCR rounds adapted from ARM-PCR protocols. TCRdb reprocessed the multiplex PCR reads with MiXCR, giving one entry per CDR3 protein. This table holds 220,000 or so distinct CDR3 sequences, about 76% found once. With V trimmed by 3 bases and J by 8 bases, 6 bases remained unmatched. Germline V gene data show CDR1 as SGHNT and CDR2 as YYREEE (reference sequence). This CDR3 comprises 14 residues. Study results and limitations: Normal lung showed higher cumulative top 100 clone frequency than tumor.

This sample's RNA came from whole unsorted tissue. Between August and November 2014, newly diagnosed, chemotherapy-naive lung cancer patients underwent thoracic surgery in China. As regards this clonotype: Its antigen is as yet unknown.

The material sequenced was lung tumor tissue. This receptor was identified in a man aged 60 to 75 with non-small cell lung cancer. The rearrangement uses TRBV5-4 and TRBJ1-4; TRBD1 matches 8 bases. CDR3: CASSSGQAPEKLFF. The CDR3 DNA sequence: TGTGCCAGCAGCTCGGGACAGGCGCCCGAAAAACTGTTTTTT.